This T cell receptor beta chain is from a study of shared clonotypes between healthy human individuals. Germline V gives CDR1 SGHAT, CDR2 FQNNGV. The CDR3 totals 14 residues. V lost 1 base, J lost 4 bases, and 11 bases lay in between. On this clone: The target antigen is unknown.

Here immunoSEQ multiplex PCR was the method, and the copy in TCRdb shows in-frame clones only, minus some. The data show more than 400,000 clones, 90% to 96% seen once. Study results and limitations: All-four-donor shared clonotypes had higher generation probabilities than non-shared clonotypes did.

Sequences were obtained from naive CD4+ T cells sorted from blood. Subset noted: CD45RA+ positively selected. J is TRBJ2-7 and V is TRBV11-2; D is unclear. The receptor was isolated from a woman aged 25-40 years in good health. CDR3 in DNA: TGTGCCAGCAGCTTAGTTCACTCAAATTACGAGCAGTACTTC. As protein: CASSLVHSNYEQYF.